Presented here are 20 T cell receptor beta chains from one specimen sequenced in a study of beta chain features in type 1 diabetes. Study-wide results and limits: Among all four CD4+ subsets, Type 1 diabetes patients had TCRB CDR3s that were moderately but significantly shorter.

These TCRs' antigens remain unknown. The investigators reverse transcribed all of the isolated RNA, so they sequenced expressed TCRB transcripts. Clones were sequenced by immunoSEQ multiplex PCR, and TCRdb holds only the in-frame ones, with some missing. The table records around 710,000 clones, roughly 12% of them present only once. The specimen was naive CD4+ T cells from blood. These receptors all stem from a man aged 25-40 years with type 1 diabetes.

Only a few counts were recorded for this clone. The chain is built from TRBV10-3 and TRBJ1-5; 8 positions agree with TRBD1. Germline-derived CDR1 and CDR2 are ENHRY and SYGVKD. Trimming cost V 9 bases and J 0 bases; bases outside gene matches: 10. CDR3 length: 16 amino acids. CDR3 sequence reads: CAIAPGTGYSNQPQHF. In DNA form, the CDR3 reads TGTGCCATAGCGCCGGGGACAGGCTATAGCAATCAGCCCCAGCATTTT.

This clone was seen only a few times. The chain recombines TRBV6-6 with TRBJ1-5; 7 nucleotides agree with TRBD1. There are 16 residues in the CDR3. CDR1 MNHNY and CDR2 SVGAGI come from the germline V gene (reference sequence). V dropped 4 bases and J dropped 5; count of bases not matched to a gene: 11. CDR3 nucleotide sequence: TGTGCCAGCAGTTCAAATGGAGGAGACAGGGATCAGCCCCAGCATTTT. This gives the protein CASSSNGGDRDQPQHF.

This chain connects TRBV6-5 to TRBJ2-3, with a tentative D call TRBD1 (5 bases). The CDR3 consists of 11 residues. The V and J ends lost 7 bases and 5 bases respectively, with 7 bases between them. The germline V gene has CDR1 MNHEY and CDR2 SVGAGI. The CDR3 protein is CASNTGDTQYF. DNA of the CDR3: TGTGCCAGCAATACAGGAGATACGCAGTATTTT.

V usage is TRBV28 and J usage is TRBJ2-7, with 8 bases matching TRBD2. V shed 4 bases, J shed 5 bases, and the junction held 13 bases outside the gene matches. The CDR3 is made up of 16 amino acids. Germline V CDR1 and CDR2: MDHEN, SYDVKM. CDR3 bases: TGTGCCAGCAGTTGGGAAGGACGGGGGGGCGAGGACGAGCAGTACTTC. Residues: CASSWEGRGGEDEQYF.

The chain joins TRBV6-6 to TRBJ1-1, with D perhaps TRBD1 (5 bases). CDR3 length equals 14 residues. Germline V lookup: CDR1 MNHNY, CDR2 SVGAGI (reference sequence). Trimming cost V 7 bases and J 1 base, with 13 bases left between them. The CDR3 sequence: CASKQRTRNTEAFF. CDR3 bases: TGTGCCAGCAAACAACGGACAAGGAACACTGAAGCTTTCTTT.

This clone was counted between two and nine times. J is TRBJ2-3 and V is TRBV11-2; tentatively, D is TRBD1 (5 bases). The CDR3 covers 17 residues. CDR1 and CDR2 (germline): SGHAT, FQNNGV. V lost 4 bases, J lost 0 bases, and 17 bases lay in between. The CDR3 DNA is TGTGCCAGCAGCTCTCGATATAGGACACTGAGCACAGATACGCAGTATTTT. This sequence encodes CASSSRYRTLSTDTQYF.

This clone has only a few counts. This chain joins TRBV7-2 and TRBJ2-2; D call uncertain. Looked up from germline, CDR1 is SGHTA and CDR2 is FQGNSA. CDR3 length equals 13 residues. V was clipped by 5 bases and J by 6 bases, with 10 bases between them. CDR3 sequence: CASSQRTAGELFF. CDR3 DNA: TGTGCCAGCAGCCAACGGACCGCCGGGGAGCTGTTTTTT.

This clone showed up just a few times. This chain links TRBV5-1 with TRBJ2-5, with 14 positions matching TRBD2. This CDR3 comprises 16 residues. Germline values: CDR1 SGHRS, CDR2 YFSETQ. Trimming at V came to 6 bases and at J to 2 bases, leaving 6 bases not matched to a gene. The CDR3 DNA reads TGCGCCAGCATCTTAGGGACTAGCGGGGGTCAAGAGACCCAGTACTTC. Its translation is CASILGTSGGQETQYF.

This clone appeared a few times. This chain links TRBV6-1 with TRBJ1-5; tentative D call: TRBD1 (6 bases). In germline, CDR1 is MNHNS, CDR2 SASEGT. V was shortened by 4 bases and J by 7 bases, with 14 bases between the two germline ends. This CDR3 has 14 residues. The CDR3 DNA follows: TGTGCCAGCAGTGGGACAGATTCCTGGCAGCCCCAGCATTTT. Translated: CASSGTDSWQPQHF.

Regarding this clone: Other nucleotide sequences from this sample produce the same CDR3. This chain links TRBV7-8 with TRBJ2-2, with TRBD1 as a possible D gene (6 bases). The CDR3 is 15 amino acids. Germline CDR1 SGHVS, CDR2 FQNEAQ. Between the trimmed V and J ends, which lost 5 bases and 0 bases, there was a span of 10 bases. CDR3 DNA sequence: TGTGCCAGCAGCCTCGGACAGTCGAACACCGGGGAGCTGTTTTTT. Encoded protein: CASSLGQSNTGELFF.

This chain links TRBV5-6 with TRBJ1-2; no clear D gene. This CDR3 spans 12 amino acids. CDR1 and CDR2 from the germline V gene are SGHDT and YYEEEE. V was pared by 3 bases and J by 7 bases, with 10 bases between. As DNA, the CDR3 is TGTGCCAGCAGCTCGGAGAGGGCTGGCTACACCTTC. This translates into CASSSERAGYTF.

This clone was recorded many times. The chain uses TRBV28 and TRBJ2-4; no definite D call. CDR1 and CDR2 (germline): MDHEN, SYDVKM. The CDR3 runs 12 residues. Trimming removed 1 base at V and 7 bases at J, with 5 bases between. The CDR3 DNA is TGTGCCAGCAGTTTATTTGGGAACATTCAGTACTTC. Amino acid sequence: CASSLFGNIQYF.

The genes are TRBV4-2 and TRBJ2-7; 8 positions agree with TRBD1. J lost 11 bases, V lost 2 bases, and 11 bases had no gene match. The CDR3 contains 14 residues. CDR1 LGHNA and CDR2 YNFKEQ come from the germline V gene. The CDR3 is CASSQTTGTGREYF. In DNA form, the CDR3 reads TGTGCCAGCAGCCAAACCACGGGGACAGGACGCGAGTACTTC.

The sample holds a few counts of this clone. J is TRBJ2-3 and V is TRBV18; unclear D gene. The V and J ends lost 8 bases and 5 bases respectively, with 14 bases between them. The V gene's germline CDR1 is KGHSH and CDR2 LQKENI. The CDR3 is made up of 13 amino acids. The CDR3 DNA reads TGTGCCAGCGCCCCAGGATACAGAGATACGCAGTATTTT. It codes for CASAPGYRDTQYF. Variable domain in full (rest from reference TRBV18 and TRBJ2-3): NAGVMQNPRHLVRRRGQEARLRCSPMKGHSHVYWYRQLPEEGLKFMVYLQKENIIDESGMPKERFSAEFPKEGPSILRIQQVVRGDSAAYFCASAPGYRDTQYFGPGTRLTVL.

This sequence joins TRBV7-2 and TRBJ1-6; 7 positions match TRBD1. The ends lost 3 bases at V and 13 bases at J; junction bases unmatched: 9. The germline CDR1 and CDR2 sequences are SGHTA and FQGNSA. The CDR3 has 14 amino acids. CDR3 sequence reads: CASSLGGGKAPLHF. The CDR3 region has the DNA TGTGCCAGCAGCTTGGGAGGGGGCAAAGCTCCCCTCCACTTT.

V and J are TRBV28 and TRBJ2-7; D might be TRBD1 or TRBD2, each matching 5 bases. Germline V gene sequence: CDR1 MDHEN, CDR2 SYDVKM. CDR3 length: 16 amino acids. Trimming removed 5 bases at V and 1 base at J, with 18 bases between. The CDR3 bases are TGTGCCAGCAGTCCAAGTTGGGGGACCCCTTCCTACGAGCAGTACTTC. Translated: CASSPSWGTPSYEQYF.

Written as DNA, the CDR3 is TGTGCCAGCAGCTTATTTGCTCGGACAACCATGGGGGAGACCCAGTACTTC. It yields the protein CASSLFARTTMGETQYF. The chain is built from TRBV7-3 and TRBJ2-5; a possible D gene is TRBD1 (5 bases). CDR1 and CDR2 (germline): SGHTA, FQGTGA. The CDR3 sequence is 17 residues long. Trimming stripped 2 bases from V and 5 bases from J, with 21 bases between.

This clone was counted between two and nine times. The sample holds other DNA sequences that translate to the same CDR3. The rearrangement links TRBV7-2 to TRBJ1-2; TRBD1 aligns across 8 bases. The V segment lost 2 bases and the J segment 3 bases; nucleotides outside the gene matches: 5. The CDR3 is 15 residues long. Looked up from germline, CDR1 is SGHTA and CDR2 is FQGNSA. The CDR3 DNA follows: TGTGCCAGCAGCTTACGACAGGGGAAGGACTATGGCTACACCTTC. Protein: CASSLRQGKDYGYTF.

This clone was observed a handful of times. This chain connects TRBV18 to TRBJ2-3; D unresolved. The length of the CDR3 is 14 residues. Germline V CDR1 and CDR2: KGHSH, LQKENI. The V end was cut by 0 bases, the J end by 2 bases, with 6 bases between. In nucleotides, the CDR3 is TGTGCCAGCTCACCACCCTTCGCCACAGATACGCAGTATTTT. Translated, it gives CASSPPFATDTQYF.

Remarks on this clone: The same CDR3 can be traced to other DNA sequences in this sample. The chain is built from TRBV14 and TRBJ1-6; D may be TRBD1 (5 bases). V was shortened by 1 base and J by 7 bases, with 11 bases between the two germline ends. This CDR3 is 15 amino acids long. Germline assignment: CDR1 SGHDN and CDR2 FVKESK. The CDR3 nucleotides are TGTGCCAGCAGCCAAGTGGGGGGGGGAAATTCACCCCTCCACTTT. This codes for CASSQVGGGNSPLHF.